Shown below are 10 T cell receptor beta chains from a single sample sequenced in a study of human T cells and chemical hapten exposure. Time point indicated: pre-sensitization, week 0. Treatment denoted: therapeutic diphenylcyclopropenone sensitization with weekly scalp DPC. TCRdb redid the calling of the RACE reads with MiXCR, one entry per CDR3 protein. The sample yields more than 300,000 distinct CDR3 sequences, 4.5% to 5.5% seen once. The starting material was whole blood, obtained in connection with sensitization to the hapten diphenylcyclopropenone (DPC). Every receptor here comes from a woman in her 50s with alopecia areata. Some clones in this sample may be carry-over from other donors' samples.

The sample holds many counts of this clonotype. The V and J genes are TRBV13 and TRBJ2-7; 9 nucleotides line up with TRBD2. J was trimmed by 6 bases and V by 6 bases; bases with no gene match: 6. Looked up from germline, CDR1 is PRHDT and CDR2 is FYEKMQ (reference sequence). The CDR3 runs 13 residues. The CDR3 loop is CASSKSGGREQYF. The CDR3 nucleotides are TGTGCCAGCAGTAAAAGCGGGGGGCGCGAGCAGTACTTC.

This clonotype was recorded at least ten times. The chain couples TRBV20-1 to TRBJ2-2, with D possibly TRBD2 on 6 matching bases. The CDR3 runs 16 residues. The V end was cut by 4 bases, the J end by 3 bases, with 18 bases between. Germline-derived CDR1 and CDR2 are DFQATT and SNEGSKA (reference sequence). CDR3 sequence reads: CSATGPGAEYTGELFF. The CDR3, as DNA: TGCAGTGCTACGGGGCCGGGAGCGGAATACACCGGGGAGCTGTTTTTT.

This clonotype has at least ten counts. The DNA of the CDR3 is TGCGCCAGCAGCTTGGGGGACAGTAGTATGGATGAGCAGTTCTTC. Its protein product is CASSLGDSSMDEQFF. The gene calls are TRBV5-1 and TRBJ2-1; 7 bases align to TRBD1. CDR1 is SGHRS and CDR2 is YFSETQ in the germline V gene. This CDR3 is 15 amino acids long. J lost 8 bases, V lost 0 bases, and 8 bases had no gene match.

This clonotype was picked up many times. The chain joins TRBV6-5 to TRBJ2-6, with D uncertain. Deletions cut 6 bases from V and 0 bases from J, with 12 bases between. The CDR3 runs 16 residues. CDR1 and CDR2 from the germline V gene are MNHEY and SVGAGI. CDR3 in amino acids: CASSSRPFSGANVLTF. CDR3 nucleotides: TGTGCCAGCAGCAGCAGGCCATTCTCTGGGGCCAACGTCCTGACTTTC.

This clonotype was seen repeatedly, ten times or more. The V gene is TRBV11-2, the J gene TRBJ2-3; the D gene is possibly TRBD1 (6 bases). This CDR3 spans 13 amino acids. The V and J ends lost 5 bases and 5 bases respectively, with 11 bases between them. Germline lookup yields CDR1 SGHAT and CDR2 FQNNGV. The CDR3 DNA sequence: TGTGCCAGCAGCCTGAACAGGGTAGATACGCAGTATTTT. Protein product: CASSLNRVDTQYF. The whole variable domain, remainder taken from reference TRBV11-2 and TRBJ2-3, is EAGVAQSPRYKIIEKRQSVAFWCNPISGHATLYWYQQILGQGPKLLIQFQNNGVVDDSQLPKDRFSAERLKGVDSTLKIQPAKLEDSAVYLCASSLNRVDTQYFGPGTRLTVL.

The genes are TRBV24-1 and TRBJ1-5, with D uncertain. V was clipped by 1 base and J by 4 bases, with 1 base between them. The V gene's germline CDR1 is KGHDR and CDR2 SFDVKD. This CDR3 is 12 amino acids long. In nucleotides, the CDR3 is TGTGCCACCAGTGATTTTAATCAGCCCCAGCATTTT. This gives the protein CATSDFNQPQHF.

The chain recombines TRBV7-8 with TRBJ1-6; TRBD1 is a possible D gene (6 bases). The CDR3 is 15 amino acids. The V and J ends lost 8 bases and 9 bases respectively, with 20 bases between them. The germline V gene has CDR1 SGHVS and CDR2 FQNEAQ. This CDR3 is CASEAGQTLSSPLHF. The CDR3 DNA follows: TGTGCCAGCGAAGCCGGACAGACGTTAAGTTCACCCCTCCACTTT.

V is TRBV7-2 and J is TRBJ1-5; no reliable D call. The germline V and J ends were trimmed by 1 base and 7 bases, with 11 bases remaining between them. The CDR3 is made up of 14 amino acids. Germline V lookup: CDR1 SGHTA, CDR2 FQGNSA. In DNA form, the CDR3 reads TGTGCCAGCAGCTTAGAAGGGATTAACCAGCCCCAGCATTTT. Its protein product is CASSLEGINQPQHF. The complete variable domain, with remaining parts taken from reference TRBV7-2 and TRBJ1-5, reads GAGVSQSPSNKVTEKGKDVELRCDPISGHTALYWYRQSLGQGLEFLIYFQGNSAPDKSGLPSDRFSAERTGGSVSTLTIQRTQQEDSAVYLCASSLEGINQPQHFGDGTRLSIL.

This clonotype was counted at least ten times. The genes are TRBV11-2 and TRBJ1-3; D gene uncertain. The CDR3 contains 15 residues. Trimming took 5 bases from V and 3 from J, leaving 14 bases between them. Germline V gene lookup returns CDR1 SGHAT and CDR2 FQNNGV. CDR3 protein: CASSPLGAGGNTIYF. For the CDR3, the DNA is TGTGCCAGCAGCCCCTTGGGTGCGGGTGGAAACACCATATATTTT.

A few counts support this clonotype. This chain uses TRBV3-1 with TRBJ2-5, with unresolved D. CDR1 LGHDT and CDR2 YNNKEL come from the germline V gene (reference sequence). The CDR3 extends over 12 amino acids. V lost 1 base to trimming and J lost 6 bases, with 6 bases between them. The CDR3 sequence: CASSQVVKTQYF. CDR3 sequence (DNA): TGTGCCAGCAGCCAAGTCGTGAAGACCCAGTACTTC.